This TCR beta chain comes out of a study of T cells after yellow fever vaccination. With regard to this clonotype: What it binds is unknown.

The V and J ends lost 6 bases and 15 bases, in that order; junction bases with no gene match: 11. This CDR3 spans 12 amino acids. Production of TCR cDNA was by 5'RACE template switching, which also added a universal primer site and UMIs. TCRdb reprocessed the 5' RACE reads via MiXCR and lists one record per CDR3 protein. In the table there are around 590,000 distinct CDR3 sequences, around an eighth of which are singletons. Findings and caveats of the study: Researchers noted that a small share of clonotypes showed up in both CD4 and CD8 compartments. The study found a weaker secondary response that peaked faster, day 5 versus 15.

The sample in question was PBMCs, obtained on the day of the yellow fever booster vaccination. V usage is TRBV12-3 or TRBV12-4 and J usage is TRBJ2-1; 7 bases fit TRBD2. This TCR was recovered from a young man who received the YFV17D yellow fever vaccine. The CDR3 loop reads CASRDEGGRSFF. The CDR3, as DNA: TGTGCCAGCAGAGACGAGGGCGGGAGATCGTTCTTC.